This section outlines one TCR beta chain sequence together with its context. Its target is unknown. This sample was taken from a study of cytomegalovirus exposure and HLA in healthy donors. Whole-study findings and limits: TCR beta V- and J-gene trimming was later associated with a missense DCLRE1C variant. The only immune exposure information that was available was CMV serostatus.

13 Jbeta primers and 60 Vbeta primers were used for the PCR. Using immunoSEQ multiplex PCR, the repertoire was profiled, and TCRdb retains in-frame clones only, with some absent. The sample holds roughly 56,000 clones, about four fifths seen once. The specimen was PBMCs. This TCR was sampled from a boy between 10 and 17 years old in good health and CMV-seropositive.

The CDR3 region is CASSPAETQYF. In DNA, the CDR3 is TGTGCCAGCAGCCCCGCGGAGACCCAGTACTTC. This chain joins TRBV7-9 and TRBJ2-5; D gene uncertain. Between the trimmed V and J ends, which lost 5 bases and 5 bases, there was a span of 6 bases. The CDR3 spans 11 residues. Germline CDR1 and CDR2: SEHNR and FQNEAQ (reference sequence).